These T cell receptor beta chains were read from a single sample in a study of cytomegalovirus exposure and HLA in healthy donors. TCRdb's copy holds only in-frame clones and misses some; the assay was immunoSEQ multiplex PCR. Of 150,000 to 200,000 clones listed, more than 65% are singletons. Sequencing input: PBMCs. The receptors were sampled from a woman in her 30s in good health and CMV-seronegative. Both conserved end residues are part of each CDR3. A D gene is named only where the DNA matches it firmly. Clone size is given for some rows only: seen once, a few or many times, or a class if the clone is expanded.

CDR3 length: 14; D gene: -; V gene: TRBV4-2; J gene: TRBJ2-3; clone size: once; CDR3 protein: CASSQDTATDTQYF; CDR3 DNA: TGTGCCAGCAGCCAAGATACAGCCACAGATACGCAGTATTTT
CDR3 length: 17; D gene: TRBD1; V gene: TRBV9; J gene: TRBJ1-4; clone size: -; CDR3 protein: CASSVWDRGLYGEKLFF; CDR3 DNA: TGTGCCAGCAGCGTCTGGGACAGGGGGCTTTACGGTGAAAAACTGTTTTTT
CDR3 length: 13; D gene: -; V gene: TRBV7-9; J gene: TRBJ1-1; clone size: few; CDR3 protein: CASSLSMNTEAFF; CDR3 DNA: TGTGCCAGCAGCTTAAGCATGAACACTGAAGCTTTCTTT
CDR3 length: 15; D gene: -; V gene: TRBV5-1; J gene: TRBJ2-5; clone size: few; CDR3 protein: CASSLVFRERETQYF; CDR3 DNA: TGCGCCAGCAGCTTGGTATTTCGGGAGAGGGAGACCCAGTACTTC
CDR3 length: 15; D gene: -; V gene: TRBV4-1; J gene: TRBJ2-7; clone size: few; CDR3 protein: CASSQPRRGVNEQYF; CDR3 DNA: TGCGCCAGCAGCCAACCTCGGCGGGGAGTCAACGAGCAGTACTTC
CDR3 length: 15; D gene: -; V gene: TRBV6-1; J gene: TRBJ1-2; clone size: -; CDR3 protein: CASMVGFSGNYGYTF; CDR3 DNA: TGTGCCAGCATGGTTGGTTTTTCGGGTAACTATGGCTACACCTTC
CDR3 length: 17; D gene: TRBD1; V gene: TRBV18; J gene: TRBJ1-1; clone size: once; CDR3 protein: CASSPPSDRGPRTEAFF; CDR3 DNA: TGTGCCAGCTCACCACCGAGTGACAGGGGGCCGCGCACTGAAGCTTTCTTT
CDR3 length: 14; D gene: -; V gene: TRBV18; J gene: TRBJ1-3; clone size: -; CDR3 protein: CASSPGGAGNTIYF; CDR3 DNA: TGTGCCAGCTCACCCGGCGGGGCGGGAAACACCATATATTTT
CDR3 length: 17; D gene: TRBD1; V gene: TRBV5-1; J gene: TRBJ2-2; clone size: -; CDR3 protein: CASSSRDRNSNTGELFF; CDR3 DNA: TGCGCCAGCAGCTCCCGGGACAGGAACTCGAACACCGGGGAGCTGTTTTTT
CDR3 length: 17; D gene: -; V gene: TRBV29-1; J gene: TRBJ2-1; clone size: once; CDR3 protein: CSVSGRQLSSSYNEQFF; CDR3 DNA: TGCAGCGTTTCGGGTAGGCAGTTATCCAGCTCCTACAATGAGCAGTTCTTC
CDR3 length: 15; D gene: -; V gene: TRBV4-3; J gene: TRBJ1-5; clone size: once; CDR3 protein: CASSQDLGLGQPQHF; CDR3 DNA: TGCGCCAGCAGCCAAGATCTGGGGCTAGGGCAGCCCCAGCATTTT
CDR3 length: 15; D gene: TRBD1; V gene: TRBV11-1; J gene: TRBJ2-3; clone size: -; CDR3 protein: CASSSTGGTTDTQYF; CDR3 DNA: TGTGCCAGCAGCTCGACAGGGGGGACCACAGATACGCAGTATTTT